These 20 T cell receptor beta chains were all obtained from the same sample, sequenced in a study of cytomegalovirus exposure and HLA in healthy donors. Amplification used 60 Vbeta primers and 13 Jbeta primers. The data were produced by immunoSEQ multiplex PCR, yet TCRdb's version contains in-frame clones alone and is incomplete. The table shows about 150,000 clones, with 80% occurring only once. Sequencing input: PBMCs. These receptors originate from a middle-aged woman in good health and CMV-seropositive.

This clone has more than one count but fewer than ten. The chain links TRBV11-3 to TRBJ2-7; 8 positions agree with TRBD2. Trimming at V came to 0 bases and at J to 1 base, leaving 5 bases not matched to a gene. This CDR3 comprises 16 residues. Looked up from germline, CDR1 is SGHNT and CDR2 is YENEEA. CDR3 in DNA: TGTGCCAGCAGCTTAGACCCAGGCGGGAGGTCCTACGAGCAGTACTTC. It is translated as CASSLDPGGRSYEQYF.

The chain links TRBV7-9 to TRBJ1-6; 10 bases are shared with TRBD1. The CDR3 contains 16 residues. The junction had 5 bases not matched to a gene; V was cut back by 4 bases and J by 5 bases. Germline CDR1 and CDR2: SEHNR and FQNEAQ (reference sequence). Here the CDR3 DNA reads TGTGCCAGCAGCTCCTACGGGACAGGGGATAATTCACCCCTCCACTTT. Translating gives CASSSYGTGDNSPLHF.

The chain combines TRBV13 with TRBJ2-5; 8 nucleotides line up with TRBD2. With the DNA end fitting TRBJ2-7 better, the J assignment may be wrong. There are 14 residues in the CDR3. Germline CDR1 and CDR2: PRHDT and FYEKMQ (reference sequence). This CDR3 reads CASSLIAGGYEQYF. CDR3 bases: TGTGCCAGCAGCTTAATCGCGGGAGGCTACGAGCAGTACTTC.

The rearrangement joins TRBV28 to TRBJ1-4, with 9 nucleotides matching TRBD1. CDR3 length: 14 amino acids. The V segment lost 8 bases and the J segment 8 bases; nucleotides outside the gene matches: 9. Germline values: CDR1 MDHEN, CDR2 SYDVKM. The CDR3 coding sequence is TGTGCCAGCTCTTTGGGGACAGGGAACGAAAAACTGTTTTTT. Translating it yields CASSLGTGNEKLFF.

The chain couples TRBV7-2 to TRBJ2-2; D unresolved. The germline V and J ends were trimmed by 1 base and 8 bases, with 14 bases remaining between them. This CDR3 region has 15 residues. Per germline, CDR1 SGHTA and CDR2 FQGNSA. The CDR3 reads CASSLGGQTRGELFF. The CDR3 DNA follows: TGTGCCAGCAGCTTAGGCGGTCAAACCCGTGGGGAGCTGTTTTTT.

This clone was observed a single time. The chain combines TRBV4-1 with TRBJ1-5; TRBD1 agrees at 7 bases. The J segment lost 2 bases and the V segment lost 4 bases, leaving 11 bases of the junction unmatched. This CDR3 region has 17 residues. Germline V gene data show CDR1 as MGHRA and CDR2 as YSYEKL. CDR3 amino acids: CASSLYGTAPGNQPQHF. CDR3 DNA sequence: TGCGCCAGCAGCCTATATGGGACAGCCCCAGGCAATCAGCCCCAGCATTTT.

J is TRBJ1-4 and V is TRBV7-6, with 9 bases fitting TRBD1. This CDR3 is 17 amino acids long. The germline V gene encodes CDR1 SGHVS and CDR2 FNYEAQ. Trimming took 4 bases from V and 8 from J; bases not matched to a gene: 14. CDR3 amino acids: CASSSKNPGTGNEKLFF. The CDR3 DNA reads as TGTGCCAGCAGCTCTAAAAACCCCGGGACAGGGAACGAAAAACTGTTTTTT.

The rearrangement joins TRBV19 to TRBJ1-1; no definite D call. CDR1 is LNHDA, CDR2 SQIVND, per germline (reference sequence). Trimming cost V 5 bases and J 1 base, with 17 bases left between them. This CDR3 is 16 amino acids long. CDR3 bases: TGTGCCAGTAGTCCCCCGAGGGCGGTGAAGAACACTGAAGCTTTCTTT. This codes for CASSPPRAVKNTEAFF.

V is TRBV28 and J is TRBJ2-1, with D tentatively TRBD2 (5 bases). The ends were cut back, 6 bases at V and 1 base at J, with 13 bases in the middle. CDR1 and CDR2 (germline): MDHEN, SYDVKM. The CDR3 runs to 15 residues. The CDR3 loop is CASRGEGKSYNEQFF. In nucleotides, the CDR3 is TGTGCCAGCAGGGGCGAGGGTAAATCCTACAATGAGCAGTTCTTC. The full variable domain, completed using reference TRBV28 and TRBJ2-1, is DVKVTQSSRYLVKRTGEKVFLECVQDMDHENMFWYRQDPGLGLRLIYFSYDVKMKEKGDIPEGYSVSREKKERFSLILESASTNQTSMYLCASRGEGKSYNEQFFGPGTRLTVL.

The chain recombines TRBV6-1 with TRBJ2-7; 15 nucleotides match TRBD2. Looked up from germline, CDR1 is MNHNS and CDR2 is SASEGT. This CDR3 is 15 amino acids long. V dropped 3 bases and J dropped 6; count of bases not matched to a gene: 3. CDR3 sequence: CASSDPGLAGGEQYF. For the CDR3, the DNA is TGTGCCAGCAGTGATCCGGGACTAGCGGGAGGCGAGCAGTACTTC.

The chain couples TRBV27 to TRBJ2-1; D may be TRBD2 (6 bases). Germline loops: CDR1 MNHEY, CDR2 SMNVEV (reference sequence). V lost 7 bases, J lost 7 bases, and 11 bases lay in between. The CDR3 loop spans 12 amino acids. In DNA form, the CDR3 reads TGTGCCAGCATCGGTGGGACTAATGAGCAGTTCTTC. Its protein product is CASIGGTNEQFF.

The chain joins TRBV5-1 to TRBJ2-3; 13 bases fit TRBD2. Germline V gene sequence: CDR1 SGHRS, CDR2 YFSETQ. Trimming at V came to 1 base and at J to 0 bases, leaving 8 bases not matched to a gene. This CDR3 has 19 residues. Written as DNA, the CDR3 is TGCGCCAGCAGCTTGTTACTAGCGGGAGGGCTAACCAGCACAGATACGCAGTATTTT. Encoded protein: CASSLLLAGGLTSTDTQYF. Based on the CDR3 plus reference TRBV5-1 and TRBJ2-3, the full variable domain is KAGVTQTPRYLIKTRGQQVTLSCSPISGHRSVSWYQQTPGQGLQFLFEYFSETQRNKGNFPGRFSGRQFSNSRSEMNVSTLELGDSALYLCASSLLLAGGLTSTDTQYFGPGTRLTVL.

This clone was seen once. The chain joins TRBV19 to TRBJ1-5; D not resolved. Trimming shortened V by 8 bases and J by 7 bases, and 18 bases separated the two germline ends. Germline assignment: CDR1 LNHDA and CDR2 SQIVND (reference sequence). The CDR3 totals 14 residues. The CDR3 loop is CASHAVGLEQPQHF. CDR3 coding DNA: TGTGCCAGTCACGCCGTGGGTCTAGAACAGCCCCAGCATTTT.

The J gene is TRBJ2-2, the V gene TRBV25-1; 13 bases are a match to TRBD2. The CDR3 runs 15 residues. V dropped 11 bases and J dropped 3; count of bases not matched to a gene: 6. Germline V gene lookup returns CDR1 MGHDK and CDR2 SYGVNS. The CDR3 DNA follows: TGTGCCGTCGGACTAGCGGGAGATGACACCGGGGAGCTGTTTTTT. This codes for CAVGLAGDDTGELFF.

The chain recombines TRBV5-6 with TRBJ2-1; 7 bases are a match to TRBD2. V lost 0 bases, J lost 7 bases, and 7 bases stayed unmatched. The CDR3 has 15 residues. Per germline, CDR1 SGHDT and CDR2 YYEEEE. This chain's CDR3 is CASSLEGRGLNEQFF. CDR3 nucleotide sequence: TGTGCCAGCAGCTTGGAAGGGAGGGGACTGAATGAGCAGTTCTTC.

V is TRBV2 and J is TRBJ2-7; D not resolved. The germline V gene has CDR1 SNHLY and CDR2 FYNNEI. The CDR3 is 12 amino acids. Trimming took 4 bases from V and 0 from J, leaving 4 bases between them. The CDR3 DNA reads TGTGCCAGCAGTGTCAGCTCCTACGAGCAGTACTTC. The encoded protein is CASSVSSYEQYF.

The gene calls are TRBV18 and TRBJ2-5; the D gene is possibly TRBD2 (6 bases). V was shortened by 3 bases and J by 5 bases, with 7 bases between the two germline ends. CDR1 is KGHSH and CDR2 is LQKENI in the germline V gene. This CDR3 is 12 amino acids long. The CDR3 nucleotides read TGTGCCAGCTCACCGGAGGGGGAGACCCAGTACTTC. Protein sequence: CASSPEGETQYF.

The rearrangement uses TRBV27 and TRBJ2-1, with D perhaps TRBD1 (5 bases). V was trimmed by 4 bases and J by 6 bases, leaving 16 bases between them. In germline, CDR1 is MNHEY, CDR2 SMNVEV (reference sequence). CDR3 length: 15 amino acids. The CDR3 protein is CASSSPGHRTNEQFF. CDR3 nucleotide sequence: TGTGCCAGCAGTTCCCCGGGCCACAGGACCAATGAGCAGTTCTTC.

The chain joins TRBV6-6 to TRBJ1-1; D is uncertain. The germline V and J ends were trimmed by 2 bases and 4 bases, with 8 bases remaining between them. This CDR3 has 13 residues. Per germline, CDR1 MNHNY and CDR2 SVGAGI (reference sequence). The CDR3 sequence: CASSYGGGTEAFF. In DNA form, the CDR3 reads TGTGCCAGCAGTTACGGTGGAGGCACTGAAGCTTTCTTT.

The chain links TRBV11-2 to TRBJ1-2; D is uncertain. CDR1 is SGHAT and CDR2 is FQNNGV in the germline V gene. This CDR3 contains 14 residues. CDR3 in DNA: TGTGCTTCGGGATCAGGCAGGAGCTACTATGGCTACACCTTC. Translated, it gives CASGSGRSYYGYTF.